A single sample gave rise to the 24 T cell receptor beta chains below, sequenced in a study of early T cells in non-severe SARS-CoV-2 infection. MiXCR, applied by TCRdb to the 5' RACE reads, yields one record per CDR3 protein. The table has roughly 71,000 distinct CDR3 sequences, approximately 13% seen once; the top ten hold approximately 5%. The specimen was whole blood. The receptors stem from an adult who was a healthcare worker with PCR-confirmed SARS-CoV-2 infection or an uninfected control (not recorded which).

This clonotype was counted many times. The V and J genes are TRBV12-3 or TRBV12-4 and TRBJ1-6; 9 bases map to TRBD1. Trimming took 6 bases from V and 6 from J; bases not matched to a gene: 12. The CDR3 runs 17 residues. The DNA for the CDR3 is TGTGCCAGCAGGACGACCGGGACAGGGTTTTTTAATTCACCCCTCCACTTT. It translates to CASRTTGTGFFNSPLHF.

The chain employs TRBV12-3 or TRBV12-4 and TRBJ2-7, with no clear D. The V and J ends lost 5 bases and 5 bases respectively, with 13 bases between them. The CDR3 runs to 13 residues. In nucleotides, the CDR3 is TGTGCCAGCAGTCCTAGGAGAAGGGACGAGCAGTACTTC. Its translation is CASSPRRRDEQYF.

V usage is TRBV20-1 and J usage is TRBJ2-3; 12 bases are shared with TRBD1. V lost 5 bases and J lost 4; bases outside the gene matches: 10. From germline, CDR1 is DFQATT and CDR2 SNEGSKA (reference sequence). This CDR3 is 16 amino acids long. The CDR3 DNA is TGCAGTGCTGGCCTAGCGGGACAGGGGGCCTCAGATACGCAGTATTTT. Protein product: CSAGLAGQGASDTQYF.

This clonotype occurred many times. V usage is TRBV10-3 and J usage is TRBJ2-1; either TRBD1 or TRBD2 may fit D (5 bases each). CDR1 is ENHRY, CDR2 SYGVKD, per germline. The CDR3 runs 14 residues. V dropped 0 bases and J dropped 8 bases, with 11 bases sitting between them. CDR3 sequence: CAISESNGADEQFF. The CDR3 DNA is TGTGCCATCAGTGAGTCGAACGGGGCCGATGAGCAGTTCTTC.

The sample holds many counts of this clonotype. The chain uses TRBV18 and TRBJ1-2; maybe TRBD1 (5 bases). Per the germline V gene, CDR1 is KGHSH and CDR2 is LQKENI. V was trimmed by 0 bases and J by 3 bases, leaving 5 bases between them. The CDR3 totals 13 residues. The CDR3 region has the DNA TGTGCCAGCTCACCACCAGGGGACTATGGCTACACCTTC. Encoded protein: CASSPPGDYGYTF.

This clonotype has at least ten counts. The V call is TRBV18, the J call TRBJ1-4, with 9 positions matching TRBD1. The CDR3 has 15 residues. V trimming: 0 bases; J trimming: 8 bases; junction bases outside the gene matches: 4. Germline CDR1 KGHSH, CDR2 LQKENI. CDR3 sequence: CASSPPRDRGEKLFF. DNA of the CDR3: TGTGCCAGCTCACCACCGAGAGACAGGGGGGAAAAACTGTTTTTT. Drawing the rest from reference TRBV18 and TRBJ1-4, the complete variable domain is NAGVMQNPRHLVRRRGQEARLRCSPMKGHSHVYWYRQLPEEGLKFMVYLQKENIIDESGMPKERFSAEFPKEGPSILRIQQVVRGDSAAYFCASSPPRDRGEKLFFGSGTQLSVL.

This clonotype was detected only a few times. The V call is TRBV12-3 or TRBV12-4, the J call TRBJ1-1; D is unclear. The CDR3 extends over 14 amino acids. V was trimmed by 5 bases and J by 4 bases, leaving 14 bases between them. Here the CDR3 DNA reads TGTGCCAGCAGTCAGTCCGGACGGAGCACTGAAGCTTTCTTT. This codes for CASSQSGRSTEAFF.

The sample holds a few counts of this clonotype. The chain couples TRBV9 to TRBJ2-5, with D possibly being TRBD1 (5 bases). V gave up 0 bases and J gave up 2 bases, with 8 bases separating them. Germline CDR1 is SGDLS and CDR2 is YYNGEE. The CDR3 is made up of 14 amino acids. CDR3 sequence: CASSVGTGQETQYF. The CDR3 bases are TGTGCCAGCAGCGTAGGAACAGGACAAGAGACCCAGTACTTC.

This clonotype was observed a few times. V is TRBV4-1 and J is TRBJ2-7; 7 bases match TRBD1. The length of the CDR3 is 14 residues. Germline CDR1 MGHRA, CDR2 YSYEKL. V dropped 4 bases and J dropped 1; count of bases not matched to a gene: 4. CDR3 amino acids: CASSLWDRSYEQYF. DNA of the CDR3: TGCGCCAGCAGCCTATGGGACAGATCCTACGAGCAGTACTTC.

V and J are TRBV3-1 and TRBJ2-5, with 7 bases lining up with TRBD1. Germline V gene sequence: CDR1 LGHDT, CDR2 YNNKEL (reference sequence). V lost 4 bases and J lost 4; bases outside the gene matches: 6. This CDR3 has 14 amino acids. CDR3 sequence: CASSPPPGGETQYF. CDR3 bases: TGTGCCAGCAGCCCACCCCCAGGGGGAGAGACCCAGTACTTC.

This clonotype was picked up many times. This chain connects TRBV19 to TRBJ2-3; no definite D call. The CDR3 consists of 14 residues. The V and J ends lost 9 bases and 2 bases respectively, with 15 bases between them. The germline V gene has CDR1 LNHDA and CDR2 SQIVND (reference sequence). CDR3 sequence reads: CARTVFWVTDTQYF. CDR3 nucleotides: TGTGCCAGGACCGTTTTTTGGGTCACAGATACGCAGTATTTT.

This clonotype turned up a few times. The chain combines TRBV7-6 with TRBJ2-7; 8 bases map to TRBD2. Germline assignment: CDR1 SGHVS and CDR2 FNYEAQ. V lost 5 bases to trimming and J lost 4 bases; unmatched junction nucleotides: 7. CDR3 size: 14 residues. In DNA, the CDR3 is TGTGCCAGCAGCCCAGGAGCGGGGGAATACGAGCAGTACTTC. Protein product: CASSPGAGEYEQYF. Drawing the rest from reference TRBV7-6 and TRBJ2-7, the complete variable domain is GAGVSQSPRYKVTKRGQDVALRCDPISGHVSLYWYRQALGQGPEFLTYFNYEAQQDKSGLPNDRFSAERPEGSISTLTIQRTEQRDSAMYRCASSPGAGEYEQYFGPGTRLTVT.

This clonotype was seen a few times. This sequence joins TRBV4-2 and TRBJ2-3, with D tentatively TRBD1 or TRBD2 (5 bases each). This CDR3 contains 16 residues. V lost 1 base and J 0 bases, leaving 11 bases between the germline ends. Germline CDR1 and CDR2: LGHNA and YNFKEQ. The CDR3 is CASSQARDGSTDTQYF. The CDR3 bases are TGTGCCAGCAGCCAAGCCCGGGACGGAAGCACAGATACGCAGTATTTT.

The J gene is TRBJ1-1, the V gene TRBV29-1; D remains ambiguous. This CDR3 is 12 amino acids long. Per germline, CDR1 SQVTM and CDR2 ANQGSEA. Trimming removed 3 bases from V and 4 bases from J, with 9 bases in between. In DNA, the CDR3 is TGCAGCGTTGACGGGCGAGGCACTGAAGCTTTCTTT. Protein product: CSVDGRGTEAFF. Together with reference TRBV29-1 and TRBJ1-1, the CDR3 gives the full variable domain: SAVISQKPSRDICQRGTSLTIQCQVDSQVTMMFWYRQQPGQSLTLIATANQGSEATYESGFVIDKFPISRPNLTFSTLTVSNMSPEDSSIYLCSVDGRGTEAFFGQGTRLTVV.

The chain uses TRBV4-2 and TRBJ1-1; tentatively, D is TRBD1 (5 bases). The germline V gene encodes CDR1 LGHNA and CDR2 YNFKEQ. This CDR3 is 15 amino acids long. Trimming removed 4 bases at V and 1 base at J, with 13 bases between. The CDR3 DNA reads TGTGCCAGCAGCCGGTGGGACCGCTCGAACACTGAAGCTTTCTTT. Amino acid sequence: CASSRWDRSNTEAFF.

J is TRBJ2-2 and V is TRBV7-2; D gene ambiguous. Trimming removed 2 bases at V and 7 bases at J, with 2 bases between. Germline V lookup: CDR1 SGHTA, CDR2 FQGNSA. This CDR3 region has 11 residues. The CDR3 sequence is CASSLRGELFF. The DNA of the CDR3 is TGTGCCAGCAGCTTACGCGGGGAGCTGTTTTTT.

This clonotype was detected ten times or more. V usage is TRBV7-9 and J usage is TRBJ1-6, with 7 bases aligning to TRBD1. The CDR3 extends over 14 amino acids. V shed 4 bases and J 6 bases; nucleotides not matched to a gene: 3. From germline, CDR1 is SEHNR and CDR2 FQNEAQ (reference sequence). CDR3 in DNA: TGTGCCAGCAGCTGGGGACAGCCTAATTCACCCCTCCACTTT. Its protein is CASSWGQPNSPLHF.

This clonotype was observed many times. Here the CDR3 DNA reads TGTGCCAGCAAACAGGGACTGACCTACAATGAGCAGTTCTTC. Amino acid sequence: CASKQGLTYNEQFF. This chain uses TRBV7-2 with TRBJ2-1; the D gene could be TRBD1 or TRBD2 (6 bases each). V lost 7 bases, J lost 2 bases, and 12 bases lay in between. The germline CDR1 and CDR2 sequences are SGHTA and FQGNSA. The CDR3 is 14 residues long.

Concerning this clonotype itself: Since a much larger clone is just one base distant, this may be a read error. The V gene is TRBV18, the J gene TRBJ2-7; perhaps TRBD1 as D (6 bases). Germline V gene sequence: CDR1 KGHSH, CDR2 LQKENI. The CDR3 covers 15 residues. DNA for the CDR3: TGTGTCAGCTCACCACGAGGGACAACAACCTACGAGCAGTACTTC. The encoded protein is CVSSPRGTTTYEQYF.

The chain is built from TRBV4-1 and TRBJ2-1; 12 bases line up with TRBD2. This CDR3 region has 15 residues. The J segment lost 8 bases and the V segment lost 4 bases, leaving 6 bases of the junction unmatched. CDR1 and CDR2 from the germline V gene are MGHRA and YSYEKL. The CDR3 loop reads CASSRRLAGEDEQFF. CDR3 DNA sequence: TGCGCCAGCAGCCGAAGACTAGCGGGAGAGGATGAGCAGTTCTTC.

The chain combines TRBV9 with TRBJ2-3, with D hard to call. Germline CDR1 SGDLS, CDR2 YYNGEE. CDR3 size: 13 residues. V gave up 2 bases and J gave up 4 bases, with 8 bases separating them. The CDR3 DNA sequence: TGTGCCAGCAGCGTCACCCCGGCAGATACGCAGTATTTT. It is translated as CASSVTPADTQYF.

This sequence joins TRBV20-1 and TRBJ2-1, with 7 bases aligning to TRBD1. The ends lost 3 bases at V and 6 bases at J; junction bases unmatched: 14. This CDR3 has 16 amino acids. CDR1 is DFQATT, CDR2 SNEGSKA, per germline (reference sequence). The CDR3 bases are TGCAGTGCTAGCTCTCCCCTCGGGACAGCCGTCAATGAGCAGTTCTTC. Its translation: CSASSPLGTAVNEQFF.

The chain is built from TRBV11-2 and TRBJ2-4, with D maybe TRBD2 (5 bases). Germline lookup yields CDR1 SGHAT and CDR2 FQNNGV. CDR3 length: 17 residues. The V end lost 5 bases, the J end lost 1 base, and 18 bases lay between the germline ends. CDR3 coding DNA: TGTGCCAGCAGCAAAAGACGAACTGAGCGGGCCAAAAACATTCAGTACTTC. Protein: CASSKRRTERAKNIQYF.

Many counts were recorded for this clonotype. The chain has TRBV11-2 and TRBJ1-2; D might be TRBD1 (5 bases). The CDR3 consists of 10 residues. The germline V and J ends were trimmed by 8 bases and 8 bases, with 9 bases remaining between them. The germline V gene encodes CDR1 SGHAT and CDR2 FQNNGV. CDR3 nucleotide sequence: TGTGCCAGCGGGGCTGGGGGCTACACCTTC. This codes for CASGAGGYTF.